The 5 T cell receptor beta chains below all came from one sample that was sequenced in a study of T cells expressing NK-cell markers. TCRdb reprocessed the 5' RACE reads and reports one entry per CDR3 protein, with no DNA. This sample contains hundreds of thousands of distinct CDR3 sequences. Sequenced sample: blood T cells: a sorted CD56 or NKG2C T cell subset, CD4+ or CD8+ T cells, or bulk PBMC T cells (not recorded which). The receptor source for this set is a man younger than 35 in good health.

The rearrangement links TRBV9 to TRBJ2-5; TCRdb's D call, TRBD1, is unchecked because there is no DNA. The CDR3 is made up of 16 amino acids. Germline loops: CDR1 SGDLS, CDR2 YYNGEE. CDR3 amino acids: CASSVVGTVEKETQYF.

CDR3 in amino acids: CSVPGLAMSSYNEQFF. This rearrangement joins TRBV29-1 to TRBJ2-1; without DNA, the TCRdb call of TRBD2 cannot be checked. This CDR3 comprises 16 residues. The germline CDR1 and CDR2 sequences are SQVTM and ANQGSEA.

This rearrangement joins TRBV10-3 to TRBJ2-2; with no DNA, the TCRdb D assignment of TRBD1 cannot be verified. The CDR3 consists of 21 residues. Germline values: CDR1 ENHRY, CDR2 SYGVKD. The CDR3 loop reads CAISGSLGGTPSVSNTGELFF.

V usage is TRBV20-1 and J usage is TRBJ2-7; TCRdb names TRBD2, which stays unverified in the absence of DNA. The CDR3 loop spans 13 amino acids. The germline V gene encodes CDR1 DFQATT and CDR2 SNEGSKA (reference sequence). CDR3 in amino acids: CSAPSGRGYEQYF.

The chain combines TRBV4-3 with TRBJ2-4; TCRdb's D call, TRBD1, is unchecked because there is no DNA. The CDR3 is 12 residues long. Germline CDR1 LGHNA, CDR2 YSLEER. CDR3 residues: CASSPEGGIQYF.